Following are 22 T cell receptor beta chains from one sample sequenced in a study of cytomegalovirus exposure and HLA in healthy donors. The PCR had 60 Vbeta and 13 Jbeta primers. TCRdb's table, derived via immunoSEQ multiplex PCR, lists solely in-frame clones and lacks some. This sample has about 190,000 clones, with 80% to 90% found just once. Material: PBMCs. Every receptor here comes from a male donor in good health and CMV-seronegative.

The V gene is TRBV6-1, the J gene TRBJ1-2, with TRBD1 matching over 7 bases. This CDR3 contains 12 residues. Germline CDR1 MNHNS, CDR2 SASEGT. V shed 4 bases and J 4 bases; nucleotides not matched to a gene: 0. CDR3 region: CASSGQGYGYTF. CDR3 DNA: TGTGCCAGCAGTGGACAGGGCTATGGCTACACCTTC.

The gene calls are TRBV9 and TRBJ2-3; possible D gene TRBD1, 6 bases. There are 14 residues in the CDR3. Per the germline V gene, CDR1 is SGDLS and CDR2 is YYNGEE. V lost 2 bases and J lost 4, with 11 bases in between. Here the CDR3 reads CASSVHRVADTQYF. In DNA form, the CDR3 reads TGTGCCAGCAGCGTCCACAGGGTGGCAGATACGCAGTATTTT.

CDR3: CASSQFAQGNEKLFF. As DNA, the CDR3 is TGTGCCAGCAGCCAATTTGCCCAGGGGAATGAAAAACTGTTTTTT. The chain joins TRBV16 to TRBJ1-4; perhaps TRBD1 as D (6 bases). Germline V gives CDR1 KGHSY, CDR2 FQNENV. V lost 1 base, J lost 5 bases, and 11 bases lay in between. There are 15 residues in the CDR3.

The rearrangement links TRBV4-1 to TRBJ2-7; 11 positions match TRBD2. The germline V gene has CDR1 MGHRA and CDR2 YSYEKL. The CDR3 is made up of 16 amino acids. Trimming cost V 2 bases and J 4 bases; bases outside gene matches: 7. The CDR3 nucleotides are TGCGCCAGCAGCCAACCGACTAGCGGGAAGGCTTACGAGCAGTACTTC. This codes for CASSQPTSGKAYEQYF.

Note on this clone: The junction and the germline gene differ at one end; a read error may be behind it. This chain connects TRBV7-9 to TRBJ1-4; no firm D call. CDR3 size: 14 residues. Germline CDR1 is SEHNR and CDR2 is FQNEAQ (reference sequence). The CDR3 bases are TGTTCCAGCAGCTTAGTTTCGGGGAGGGAAAAACTGTTTTTT. This sequence encodes CSSSLVSGREKLFF.

The chain combines TRBV5-8 with TRBJ1-3; perhaps TRBD1 as D (6 bases). V lost 2 bases and J 4 bases, leaving 13 bases between the germline ends. Germline loops: CDR1 SGHTS, CDR2 YDEGEE. The CDR3 extends over 15 amino acids. The CDR3 DNA reads TGTGCCAGCAGCTTAGGACAGCTCGGGGGAAACACCATATATTTT. Protein product: CASSLGQLGGNTIYF. Complete variable domain (other parts from reference TRBV5-8 and TRBJ1-3): EAGVTQSPTHLIKTRGQQATLRCSPISGHTSVYWYQQALGLGLQFLLWYDEGEERNRGNFPPRFSGRQFPNYSSELNVNALELEDSALYLCASSLGQLGGNTIYFGEGSWLTVV.

This sequence joins TRBV7-3 and TRBJ2-7, with 8 bases identical to TRBD1. Germline loops: CDR1 SGHTA, CDR2 FQGTGA. The CDR3 has 15 residues. V was pared by 1 base and J by 5 bases, with 7 bases of the junction left unmatched. The CDR3 sequence: CASSLNPGQVHEQYF. The CDR3 DNA sequence: TGTGCCAGCAGCTTAAACCCGGGACAGGTACACGAGCAGTACTTC.

The chain combines TRBV28 with TRBJ2-7, with D possibly TRBD1 on 5 matching bases. This CDR3 is 13 amino acids long. Germline assignment: CDR1 MDHEN and CDR2 SYDVKM. Between the trimmed V and J ends, which lost 9 bases and 0 bases, there was a span of 12 bases. The CDR3 DNA follows: TGTGCCAGTGAGACAGAGAGCTCCTACGAGCAGTACTTC. Translating gives CASETESSYEQYF.

The V call is TRBV7-2, the J call TRBJ2-7; TRBD2 aligns across 9 bases. V was clipped by 1 base and J by 0 bases; unmatched bases: 10. CDR3 length: 18 residues. Germline V gene data show CDR1 as SGHTA and CDR2 as FQGNSA. The CDR3 coding sequence is TGTGCCAGCAGCTTAGATGTAGCGGGAGCCTTCCTCTCCTACGAGCAGTACTTC. Its translation: CASSLDVAGAFLSYEQYF.

The rearrangement joins TRBV7-3 to TRBJ1-4; 11 bases map to TRBD1. J was trimmed by 6 bases and V by 5 bases; bases with no gene match: 5. The CDR3 sequence is 15 residues long. Germline assignment: CDR1 SGHTA and CDR2 FQGTGA. CDR3 residues: CASSRTGGSDEKLFF. CDR3 in DNA: TGTGCCAGCAGCCGGACAGGGGGCTCAGATGAAAAACTGTTTTTT.

The V gene is TRBV7-2, the J gene TRBJ2-1; 9 positions match TRBD2. Germline assignment: CDR1 SGHTA and CDR2 FQGNSA. After removal of 3 bases from V and 3 bases from J, the junction contained 3 bases not matched to a gene. The CDR3 runs to 15 residues. The CDR3 nucleotides read TGTGCCAGCAGCTTTGGGACTAGCTTCTACAATGAGCAGTTCTTC. This sequence encodes CASSFGTSFYNEQFF.

Only one count was recorded for this clone. This chain connects TRBV5-3 to TRBJ1-2; TRBD1 matches 11 bases. TRBV5-3 is classed as an ORF, of uncertain function. The V gene end was trimmed by 2 bases and the J gene end by 3 bases; junction bases not matched to a gene: 9. CDR3 length: 17 residues. CDR3 nucleotide sequence: TGTGCCAGAAGCTTCCTGGCGGACAGGGGGCTTTACTATGGCTACACCTTC. Protein: CARSFLADRGLYYGYTF.

The chain recombines TRBV6-1 with TRBJ2-7; TRBD2 is a possible D gene (6 bases). V lost 0 bases to trimming and J lost 6 bases, with 6 bases between them. This CDR3 contains 12 residues. The germline V gene has CDR1 MNHNS and CDR2 SASEGT. In DNA, the CDR3 is TGTGCCAGCAGTGAAGCGGGGGGCGAGCAGTACTTC. It encodes CASSEAGGEQYF.

The chain combines TRBV18 with TRBJ2-3, with 11 nucleotides matching TRBD2. Germline values: CDR1 KGHSH, CDR2 LQKENI. This CDR3 is 16 amino acids long. V dropped 3 bases and J dropped 1; count of bases not matched to a gene: 3. For the CDR3, the DNA is TGTGCCAGCTCACCGCGACTAGCGGGGCGCACAGATACGCAGTATTTT. Its protein is CASSPRLAGRTDTQYF.

This clone was seen a few times. The rearrangement joins TRBV28 to TRBJ1-4, with 9 bases aligning to TRBD1. This CDR3 is built from 15 residues. V dropped 4 bases and J dropped 7; count of bases not matched to a gene: 7. The germline V gene encodes CDR1 MDHEN and CDR2 SYDVKM. CDR3 coding DNA: TGTGCCAGCAGTTACCCGGGACAGGGAGGTGAAAAACTGTTTTTT. Translated, it gives CASSYPGQGGEKLFF. Drawing the rest from reference TRBV28 and TRBJ1-4, the complete variable domain is DVKVTQSSRYLVKRTGEKVFLECVQDMDHENMFWYRQDPGLGLRLIYFSYDVKMKEKGDIPEGYSVSREKKERFSLILESASTNQTSMYLCASSYPGQGGEKLFFGSGTQLSVL.

The chain links TRBV11-3 to TRBJ2-5, with 10 bases identical to TRBD2. CDR1 and CDR2 (germline): SGHNT, YENEEA. Trimming took 5 bases from V and 1 from J; bases not matched to a gene: 7. The CDR3 has 16 residues. CDR3 residues: CASSDRTSGLQETQYF. The CDR3 bases are TGTGCCAGCAGCGATCGGACTAGCGGTCTCCAAGAGACCCAGTACTTC.

J is TRBJ2-5 and V is TRBV10-3; the D gene is possibly TRBD1 (5 bases). The CDR3 has 12 amino acids. V shed 3 bases and J shed 4 bases, with 6 bases lying between them. Germline-derived CDR1 and CDR2 are ENHRY and SYGVKD. The CDR3 nucleotides are TGTGCCATCAGTGACCAGGGAGAGACCCAGTACTTC. As protein: CAISDQGETQYF.

This chain uses TRBV28 with TRBJ2-7; 9 bases match TRBD1. The CDR3 has 14 residues. V trimming: 5 bases; J trimming: 4 bases; junction bases outside the gene matches: 6. In germline, CDR1 is MDHEN, CDR2 SYDVKM. CDR3 sequence: CASSQDRGLYEQYF. CDR3 nucleotides: TGTGCCAGCAGTCAGGACAGGGGTTTATACGAGCAGTACTTC.

The chain carries TRBV4-3 and TRBJ2-2; possible D gene TRBD1, 5 bases. CDR3 size: 16 residues. Between the trimmed V and J ends, which lost 0 bases and 4 bases, there was a span of 12 bases. Germline V gene data show CDR1 as LGHNA and CDR2 as YSLEER. In DNA, the CDR3 is TGCGCCAGCAGCCAAGATCACAGGTTCTCCACCGGGGAGCTGTTTTTT. It is translated as CASSQDHRFSTGELFF.

The rearrangement joins TRBV4-3 to TRBJ2-5, with 8 bases that match TRBD2. Germline trimming cut 2 bases from V and 1 base from J; bases unmatched to any gene: 9. The CDR3 contains 17 residues. Looked up from germline, CDR1 is LGHNA and CDR2 is YSLEER. The CDR3: CASSQRTSGSSQETQYF. The CDR3 DNA reads as TGCGCCAGCAGCCAACGCACTAGCGGATCTTCCCAAGAGACCCAGTACTTC.

The genes are TRBV7-9 and TRBJ1-1; 9 nucleotides agree with TRBD1. CDR3 size: 18 residues. J was trimmed by 1 base and V by 1 base; bases with no gene match: 10. CDR1 is SEHNR, CDR2 FQNEAQ, per germline (reference sequence). CDR3 residues: CASSLVGTGQPWNTEAFF. The CDR3, as DNA: TGTGCCAGCAGCTTAGTTGGGACAGGGCAACCTTGGAACACTGAAGCTTTCTTT.

The CDR3 loop reads CASRSGGQAYEQYF. As DNA, the CDR3 is TGTGCCAGTAGGAGTGGCGGGCAAGCCTACGAGCAGTACTTC. This chain connects TRBV19 to TRBJ2-7; maybe TRBD2 (5 bases). This CDR3 is 14 amino acids long. In germline, CDR1 is LNHDA, CDR2 SQIVND (reference sequence). V lost 6 bases, J lost 2 bases, and 14 bases lay in between.